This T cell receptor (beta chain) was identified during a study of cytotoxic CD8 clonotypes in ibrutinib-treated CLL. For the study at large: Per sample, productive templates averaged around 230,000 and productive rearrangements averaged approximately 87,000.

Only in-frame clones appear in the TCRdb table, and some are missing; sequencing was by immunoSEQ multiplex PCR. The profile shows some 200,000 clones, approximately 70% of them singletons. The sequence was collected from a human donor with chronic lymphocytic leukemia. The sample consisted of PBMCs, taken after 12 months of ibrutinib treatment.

CDR3 amino acids: CASTLAGGWDTQYF. The CDR3 bases are TGTGCCAGCACCTTAGCGGGAGGGTGGGACACGCAGTATTTT. This rearrangement joins TRBV28 to TRBJ2-3; 11 bases are a match to TRBD2. Per the germline V gene, CDR1 is MDHEN and CDR2 is SYDVKM. Trimming cost V 7 bases and J 9 bases; bases outside gene matches: 9. The CDR3 spans 14 residues.